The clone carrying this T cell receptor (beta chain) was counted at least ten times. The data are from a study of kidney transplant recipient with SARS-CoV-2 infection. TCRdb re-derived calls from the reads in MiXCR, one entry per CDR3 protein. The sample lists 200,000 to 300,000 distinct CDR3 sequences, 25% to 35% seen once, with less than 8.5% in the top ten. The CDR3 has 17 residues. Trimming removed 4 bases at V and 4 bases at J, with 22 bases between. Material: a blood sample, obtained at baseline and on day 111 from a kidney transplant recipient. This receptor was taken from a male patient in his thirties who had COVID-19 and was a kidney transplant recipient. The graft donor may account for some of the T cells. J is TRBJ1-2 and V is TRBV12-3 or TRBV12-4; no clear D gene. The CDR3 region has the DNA TGTGCCAGCAGTTGCATGTACACAGCAGGAAAGACCTATGGCTACACCTTC. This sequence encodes CASSCMYTAGKTYGYTF.